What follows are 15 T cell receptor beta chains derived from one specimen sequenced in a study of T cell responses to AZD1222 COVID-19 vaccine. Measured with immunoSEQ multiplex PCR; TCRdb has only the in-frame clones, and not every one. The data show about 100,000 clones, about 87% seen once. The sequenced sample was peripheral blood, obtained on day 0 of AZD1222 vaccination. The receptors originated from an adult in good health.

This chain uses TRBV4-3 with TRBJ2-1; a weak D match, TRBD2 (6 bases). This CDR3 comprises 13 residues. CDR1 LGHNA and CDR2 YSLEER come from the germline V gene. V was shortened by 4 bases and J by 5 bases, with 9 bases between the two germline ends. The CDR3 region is CASSPPSDNEQFF. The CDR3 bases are TGCGCCAGCAGCCCCCCTAGCGACAATGAGCAGTTCTTC.

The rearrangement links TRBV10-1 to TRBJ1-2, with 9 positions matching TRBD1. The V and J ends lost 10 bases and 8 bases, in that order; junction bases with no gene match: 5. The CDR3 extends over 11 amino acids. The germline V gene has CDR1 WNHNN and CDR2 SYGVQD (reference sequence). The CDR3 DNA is TGCGCCACCCGGGACAGGGAGGGCTACACCTTC. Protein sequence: CATRDREGYTF.

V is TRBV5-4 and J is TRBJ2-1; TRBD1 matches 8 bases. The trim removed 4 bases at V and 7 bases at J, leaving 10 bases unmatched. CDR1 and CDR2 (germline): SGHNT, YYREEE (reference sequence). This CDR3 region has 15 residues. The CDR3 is CASSPVQGAWNEQFF. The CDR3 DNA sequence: TGTGCCAGCAGCCCAGTTCAGGGGGCGTGGAATGAGCAGTTCTTC.

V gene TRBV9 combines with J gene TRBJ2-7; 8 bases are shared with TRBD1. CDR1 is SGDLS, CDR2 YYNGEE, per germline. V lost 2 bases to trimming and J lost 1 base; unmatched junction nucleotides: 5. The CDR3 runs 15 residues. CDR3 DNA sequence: TGTGCCAGCAGCGTGTGGGGACAGGCTTCCTACGAGCAGTACTTC. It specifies CASSVWGQASYEQYF.

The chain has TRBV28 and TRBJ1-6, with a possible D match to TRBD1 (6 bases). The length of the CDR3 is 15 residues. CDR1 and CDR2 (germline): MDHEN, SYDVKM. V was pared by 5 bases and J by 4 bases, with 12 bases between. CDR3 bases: TGTGCCAGCAGTATCATGGACAGATATAATTCACCCCTCCACTTT. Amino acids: CASSIMDRYNSPLHF.

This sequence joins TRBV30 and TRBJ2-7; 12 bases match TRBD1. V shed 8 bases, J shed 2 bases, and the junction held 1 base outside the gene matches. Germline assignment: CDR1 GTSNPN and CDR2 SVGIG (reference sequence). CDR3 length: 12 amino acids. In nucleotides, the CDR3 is TGTGCCGGGACAGGGGGCGCCTACGAGCAGTACTTC. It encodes CAGTGGAYEQYF.

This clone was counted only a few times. The DNA for the CDR3 is TGTGCCAGCAGCTTAGCTCTGTCCGCATCCGCCTACGAGCAGTACTTC. It codes for CASSLALSASAYEQYF. The chain recombines TRBV7-9 with TRBJ2-7; D call uncertain. Germline CDR1 is SEHNR and CDR2 is FQNEAQ (reference sequence). The length of the CDR3 is 16 residues. Trimming pared 0 bases from V and 2 bases from J, leaving 14 bases between. Full variable domain (missing parts from reference TRBV7-9 and TRBJ2-7): DTGVSQNPRHKITKRGQNVTFRCDPISEHNRLYWYRQTLGQGPEFLTYFQNEAQLEKSRLLSDRFSAERPKGSFSTLEIQRTEQGDSAMYLCASSLALSASAYEQYFGPGTRLTVT.

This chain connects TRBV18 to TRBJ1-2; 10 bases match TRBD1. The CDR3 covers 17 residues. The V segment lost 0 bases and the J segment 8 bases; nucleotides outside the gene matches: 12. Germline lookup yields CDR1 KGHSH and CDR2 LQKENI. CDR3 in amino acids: CASSPPLGQGWVGGYTF. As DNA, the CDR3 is TGTGCCAGCTCACCACCCCTGGGACAGGGGTGGGTCGGCGGCTACACCTTC.

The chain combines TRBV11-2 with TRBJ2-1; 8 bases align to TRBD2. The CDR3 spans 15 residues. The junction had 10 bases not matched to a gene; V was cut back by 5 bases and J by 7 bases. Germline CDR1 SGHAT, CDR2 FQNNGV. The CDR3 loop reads CASSAGGGPRNEQFF. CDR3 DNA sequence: TGTGCCAGCAGCGCGGGGGGAGGGCCTAGGAATGAGCAGTTCTTC.

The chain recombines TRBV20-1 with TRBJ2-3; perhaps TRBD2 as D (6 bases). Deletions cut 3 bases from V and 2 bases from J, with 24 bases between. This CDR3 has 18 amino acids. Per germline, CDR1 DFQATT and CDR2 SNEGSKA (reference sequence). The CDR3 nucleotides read TGCAGTGCTAGTCGCTTTACGGGAGCGGATTTAAACACAGATACGCAGTATTTT. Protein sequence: CSASRFTGADLNTDTQYF.

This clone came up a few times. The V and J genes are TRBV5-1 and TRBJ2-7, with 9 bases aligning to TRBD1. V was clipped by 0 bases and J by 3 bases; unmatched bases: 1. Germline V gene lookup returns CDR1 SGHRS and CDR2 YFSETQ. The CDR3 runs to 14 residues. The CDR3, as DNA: TGCGCCAGCAGCTTGGACAGGGGGCGCTACGAGCAGTACTTC. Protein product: CASSLDRGRYEQYF.

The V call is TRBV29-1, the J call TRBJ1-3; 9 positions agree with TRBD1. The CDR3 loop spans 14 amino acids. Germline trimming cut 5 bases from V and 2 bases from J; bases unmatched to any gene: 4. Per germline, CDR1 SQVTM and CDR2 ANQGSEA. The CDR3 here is CSVHTGGAGNTIYF. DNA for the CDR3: TGCAGCGTTCACACAGGGGGCGCTGGAAACACCATATATTTT.

The DNA of the CDR3 is TGTGCCAGCAGCCGAACGAGGGGTGGGCCCTACGAGCAGTACTTC. It encodes CASSRTRGGPYEQYF. This chain links TRBV27 with TRBJ2-7, with D perhaps TRBD1 or TRBD2 (5 bases each). Germline V CDR1 and CDR2: MNHEY, SMNVEV (reference sequence). With 6 bases removed from V and 2 bases from J, the gap between germline ends came to 17 bases. The CDR3 totals 15 residues.

CDR3 sequence reads: CASSLIQGALEKLFF. For the CDR3, the DNA is TGTGCCAGTAGTCTAATACAGGGGGCGCTTGAAAAACTGTTTTTT. J is TRBJ1-4 and V is TRBV19; TRBD1 agrees at 9 bases. Trimming cost V 5 bases and J 7 bases; bases outside gene matches: 8. Germline values: CDR1 LNHDA, CDR2 SQIVND (reference sequence). CDR3 length equals 15 residues.

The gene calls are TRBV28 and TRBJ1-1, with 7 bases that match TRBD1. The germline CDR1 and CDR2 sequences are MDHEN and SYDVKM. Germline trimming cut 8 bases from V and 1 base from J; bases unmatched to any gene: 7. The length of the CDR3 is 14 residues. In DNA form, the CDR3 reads TGTGCCAGCGAGGACTACAGGGGGAACACTGAAGCTTTCTTT. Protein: CASEDYRGNTEAFF.